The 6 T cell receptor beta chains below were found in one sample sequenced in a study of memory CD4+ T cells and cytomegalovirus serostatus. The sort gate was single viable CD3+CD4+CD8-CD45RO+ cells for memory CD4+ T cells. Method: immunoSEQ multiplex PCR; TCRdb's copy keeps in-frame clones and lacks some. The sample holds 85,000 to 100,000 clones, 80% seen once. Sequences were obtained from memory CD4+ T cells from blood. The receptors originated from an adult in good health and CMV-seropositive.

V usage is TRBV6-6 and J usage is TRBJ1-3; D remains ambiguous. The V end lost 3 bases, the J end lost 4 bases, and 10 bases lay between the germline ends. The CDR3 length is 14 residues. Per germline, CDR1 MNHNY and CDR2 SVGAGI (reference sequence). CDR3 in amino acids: CASSYQELGNTIYF. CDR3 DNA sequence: TGTGCCAGCAGTTATCAGGAGTTAGGAAACACCATATATTTT.

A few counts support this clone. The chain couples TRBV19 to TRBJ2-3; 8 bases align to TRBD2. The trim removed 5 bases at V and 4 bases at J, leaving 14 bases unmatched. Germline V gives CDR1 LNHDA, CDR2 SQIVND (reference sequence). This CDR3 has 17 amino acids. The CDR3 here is CASSGAGGHFSADTQYF. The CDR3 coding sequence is TGTGCCAGTAGTGGCGCGGGAGGACATTTTTCGGCAGATACGCAGTATTTT.

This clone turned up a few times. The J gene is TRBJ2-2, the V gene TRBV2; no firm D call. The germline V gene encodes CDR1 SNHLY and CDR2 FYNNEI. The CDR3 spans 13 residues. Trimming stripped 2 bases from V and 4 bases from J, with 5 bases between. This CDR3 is CASSEIPTGELFF. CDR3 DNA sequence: TGTGCCAGCAGTGAAATCCCCACCGGGGAGCTGTTTTTT.

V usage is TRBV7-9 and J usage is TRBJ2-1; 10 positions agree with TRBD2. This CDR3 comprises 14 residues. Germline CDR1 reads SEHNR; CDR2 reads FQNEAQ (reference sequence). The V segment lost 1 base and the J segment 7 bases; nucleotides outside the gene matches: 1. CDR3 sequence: CASSLGTSGNEQFF. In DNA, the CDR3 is TGTGCCAGCAGCTTAGGGACTAGCGGAAATGAGCAGTTCTTC.

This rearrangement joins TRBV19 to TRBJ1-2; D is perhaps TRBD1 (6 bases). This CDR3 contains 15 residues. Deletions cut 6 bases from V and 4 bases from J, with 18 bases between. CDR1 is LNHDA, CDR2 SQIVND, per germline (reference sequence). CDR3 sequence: CASRPPGGRLYGYTF. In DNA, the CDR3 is TGTGCCAGTAGGCCTCCTGGGGGGCGACTCTATGGCTACACCTTC.

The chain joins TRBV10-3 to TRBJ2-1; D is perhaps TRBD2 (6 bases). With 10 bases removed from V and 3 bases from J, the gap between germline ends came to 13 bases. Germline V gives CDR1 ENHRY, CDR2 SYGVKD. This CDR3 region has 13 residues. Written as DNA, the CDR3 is TGTGCCACGAGACTAGAGGTCTACAATGAGCAGTTCTTC. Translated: CATRLEVYNEQFF.